This TCR beta chain was captured in a study of T cell responses to AZD1222 COVID-19 vaccine. Repertoires were generated with immunoSEQ multiplex PCR, while TCRdb's copy carries only in-frame clones and drops some. Seen here are 110,000 to 150,000 clones, 75% to 90% observed once, and the top ten hold around 1.5%. Germline CDR1 and CDR2: SGHRS and YFSETQ. V was cut by 5 bases and J by 2 bases, with 14 bases left in between. This CDR3 contains 14 residues. The material sequenced was peripheral blood, taken on day 0 of AZD1222 vaccination. The chain is built from TRBV5-1 and TRBJ2-7; D is perhaps TRBD1 (5 bases). This clonotype was obtained from an adult in good health. The DNA for the CDR3 is TGCGCCAGCAGTTGGGCCAGGGTCCCCTACGAGCAGTACTTC. Encoded protein: CASSWARVPYEQYF. Together with reference TRBV5-1 and TRBJ2-7, the CDR3 gives the full variable domain: KAGVTQTPRYLIKTRGQQVTLSCSPISGHRSVSWYQQTPGQGLQFLFEYFSETQRNKGNFPGRFSGRQFSNSRSEMNVSTLELGDSALYLCASSWARVPYEQYFGPGTRLTVT.